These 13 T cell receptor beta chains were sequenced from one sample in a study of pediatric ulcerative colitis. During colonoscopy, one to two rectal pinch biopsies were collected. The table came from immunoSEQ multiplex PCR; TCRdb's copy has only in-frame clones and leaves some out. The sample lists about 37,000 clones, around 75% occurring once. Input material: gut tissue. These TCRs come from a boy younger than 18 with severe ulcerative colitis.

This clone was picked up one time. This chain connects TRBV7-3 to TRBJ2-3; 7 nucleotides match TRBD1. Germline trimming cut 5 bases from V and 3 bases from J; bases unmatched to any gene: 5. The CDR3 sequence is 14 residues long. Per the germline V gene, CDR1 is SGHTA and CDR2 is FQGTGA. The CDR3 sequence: CASSPTGETDTQYF. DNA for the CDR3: TGTGCCAGCAGCCCCACAGGGGAAACAGATACGCAGTATTTT.

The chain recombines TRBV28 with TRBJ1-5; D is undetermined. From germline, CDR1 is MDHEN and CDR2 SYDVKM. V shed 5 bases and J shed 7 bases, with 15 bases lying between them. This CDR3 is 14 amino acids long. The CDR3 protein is CASSRRETWQPQHF. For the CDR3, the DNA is TGTGCCAGCAGTAGAAGAGAGACTTGGCAGCCCCAGCATTTT.

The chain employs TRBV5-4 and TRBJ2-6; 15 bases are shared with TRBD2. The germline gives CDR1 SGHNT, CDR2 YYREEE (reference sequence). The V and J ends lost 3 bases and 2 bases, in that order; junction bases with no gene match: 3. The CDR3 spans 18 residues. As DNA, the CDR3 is TGTGCCAGCAGCTCCGGACTAGCGGGGGGGCCTGGGGCCAACGTCCTGACTTTC. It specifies CASSSGLAGGPGANVLTF.

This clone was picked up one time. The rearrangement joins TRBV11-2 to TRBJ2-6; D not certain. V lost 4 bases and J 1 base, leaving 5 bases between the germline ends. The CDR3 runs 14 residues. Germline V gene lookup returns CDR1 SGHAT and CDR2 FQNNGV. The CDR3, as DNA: TGTGCCAGCAGCTCCTTATCTGGGGCCAACGTCCTGACTTTC. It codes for CASSSLSGANVLTF.

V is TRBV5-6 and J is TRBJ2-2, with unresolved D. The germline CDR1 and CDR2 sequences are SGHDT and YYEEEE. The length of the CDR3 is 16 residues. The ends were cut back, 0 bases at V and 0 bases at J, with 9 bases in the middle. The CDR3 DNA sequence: TGTGCCAGCAGCTTGGGGGCGGCCTCGAACACCGGGGAGCTGTTTTTT. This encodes CASSLGAASNTGELFF. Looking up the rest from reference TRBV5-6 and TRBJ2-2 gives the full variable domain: DAGVTQSPTHLIKTRGQQVTLRCSPKSGHDTVSWYQQALGQGPQFIFQYYEEEERQRGNFPDRFSGHQFPNYSSELNVNALLLGDSALYLCASSLGAASNTGELFFGEGSRLTVL.

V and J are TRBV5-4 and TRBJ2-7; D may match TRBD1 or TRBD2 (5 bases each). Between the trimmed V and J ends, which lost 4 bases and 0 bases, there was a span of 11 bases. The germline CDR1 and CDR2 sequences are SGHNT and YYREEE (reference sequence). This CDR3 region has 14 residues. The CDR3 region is CASSPTAASYEQYF. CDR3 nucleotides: TGTGCCAGCAGCCCGACAGCGGCCTCCTACGAGCAGTACTTC.

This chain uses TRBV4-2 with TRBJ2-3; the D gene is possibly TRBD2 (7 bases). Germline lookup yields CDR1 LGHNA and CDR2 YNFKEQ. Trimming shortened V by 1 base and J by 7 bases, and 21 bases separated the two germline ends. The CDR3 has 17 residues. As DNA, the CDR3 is TGTGCCAGCAGCCAAGTGACTAGTGGGGGGGGCCTGTATACGCAGTATTTT. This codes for CASSQVTSGGGLYTQYF.

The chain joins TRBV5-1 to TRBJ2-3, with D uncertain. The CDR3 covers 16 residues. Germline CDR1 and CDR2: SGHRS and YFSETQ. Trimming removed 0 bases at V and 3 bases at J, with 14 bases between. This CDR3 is CASSLGAGWATDTQYF. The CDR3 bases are TGCGCCAGCAGCTTGGGGGCAGGTTGGGCAACAGATACGCAGTATTTT.

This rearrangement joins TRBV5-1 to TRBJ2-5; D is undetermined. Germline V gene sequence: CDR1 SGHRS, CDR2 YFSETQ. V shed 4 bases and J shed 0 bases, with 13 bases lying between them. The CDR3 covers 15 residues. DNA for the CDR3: TGCGCCAGCAGCCCGACGTTAGCCCACCAAGAGACCCAGTACTTC. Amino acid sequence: CASSPTLAHQETQYF.

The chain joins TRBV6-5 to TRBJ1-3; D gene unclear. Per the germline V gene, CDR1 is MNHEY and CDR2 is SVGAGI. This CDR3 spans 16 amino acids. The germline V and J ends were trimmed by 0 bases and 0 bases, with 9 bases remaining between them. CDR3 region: CASSYSQANSGNTIYF. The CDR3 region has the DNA TGTGCCAGCAGTTACTCGCAGGCTAACTCTGGAAACACCATATATTTT.

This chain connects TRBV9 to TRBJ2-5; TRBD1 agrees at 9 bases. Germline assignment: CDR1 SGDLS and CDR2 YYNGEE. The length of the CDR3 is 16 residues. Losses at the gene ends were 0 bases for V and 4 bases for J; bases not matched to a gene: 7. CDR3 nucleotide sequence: TGTGCCAGCAGCGTAGGTGGGACAGGGAAGGGAGAGACCCAGTACTTC. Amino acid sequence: CASSVGGTGKGETQYF.

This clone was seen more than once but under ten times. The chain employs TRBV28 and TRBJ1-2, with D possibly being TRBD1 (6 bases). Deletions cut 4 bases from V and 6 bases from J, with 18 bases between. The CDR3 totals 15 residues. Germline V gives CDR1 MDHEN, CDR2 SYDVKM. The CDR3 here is CASSSLQGYTDGYTF. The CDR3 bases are TGTGCCAGCAGTTCGCTGCAGGGGTATACAGATGGCTACACCTTC.

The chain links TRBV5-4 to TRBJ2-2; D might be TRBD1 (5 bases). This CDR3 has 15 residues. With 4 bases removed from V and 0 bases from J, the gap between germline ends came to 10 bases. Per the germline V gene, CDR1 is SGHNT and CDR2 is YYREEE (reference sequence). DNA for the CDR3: TGTGCCAGCAGCATCAGGGAACCGAACACCGGGGAGCTGTTTTTT. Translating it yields CASSIREPNTGELFF.